Listed below are T cell receptor beta chains from one sample, sequenced in a study of blood T cell repertoires in COVID-19. Sequenced by immunoSEQ multiplex PCR; TCRdb stores in-frame clones only, minus some. This table holds around 200,000 clones, approximately 86% found once. The sequencing input was peripheral blood. All receptors come from a woman of 80 years or more in a cohort sampled during active or convalescent COVID-19. CDR3s include the opening cysteine and the closing phenylalanine or tryptophan. The D gene is left open where the match is weak. Not every row has a clone size; where given, it reads once, few, many or a size class.

. | TRBD1 | TRBJ1-4 | TRBV2 | TGTGCCAGCAGGGACGACAGGGGGAATGAAAAACTGTTTTTT | CASRDDRGNEKLFF
. | . | TRBJ1-2 | TRBV29-1 | TGCAGCGTTGGATCTGGCGGCTATGGCTACACCTTC | CSVGSGGYGYTF
. | TRBD1 | TRBJ1-3 | TRBV24-1 | TGTGCCACCAGTGATCGTGGACAGGGGCGGTCTGGAAACACCATATATTTT | CATSDRGQGRSGNTIYF
. | . | TRBJ2-1 | TRBV2 | TGTGCCAGCCTAAGGGGTTTCGCCTACAATGAGCAGTTCTTC | CASLRGFAYNEQFF
. | . | TRBJ1-4 | TRBV5-8 | TGTGCCAGCAGCTTGCCCGGGGTGGGAACTAATGAAAAACTGTTTTTT | CASSLPGVGTNEKLFF
. | TRBD1 | TRBJ1-1 | TRBV13 | TGTGCCAGCAGCCCAGCATACGGGACAGGGGATGGGTACACTGAAGCTTTCTTT | CASSPAYGTGDGYTEAFF
. | . | TRBJ2-6 | TRBV19 | TGTGCCAGTAGTAGAGGGAGCTCTGGGGCCAACGTCCTGACTTTC | CASSRGSSGANVLTF
. | TRBD2 | TRBJ2-1 | TRBV11-2 | TGTGCCAGCAGCTTCCCGGGACTAGCGGGGACGGGTGAGCAGTTCTTC | CASSFPGLAGTGEQFF
few | . | TRBJ1-6 | TRBV24-1 | TGTGCCACCAGTGATGCAGGACAAAATAATTCACCCCTCCACTTT | CATSDAGQNNSPLHF
. | . | TRBJ1-2 | TRBV5-6 | TGTGCCAGCAGCGAAGAGAGGGCTAACTATGGCTACACCTTC | CASSEERANYGYTF
once | . | TRBJ1-2 | TRBV6-1 | TGTGCCAGCAGTGATACCCAGAGGCCGGGCTATGGCTACACCTTC | CASSDTQRPGYGYTF
. | . | TRBJ2-7 | TRBV6-2/TRBV6-3 | TGTGCCAGCAGTTACGTTGCCGGGGTCTTCTCCTACGAGCAGTACTTC | CASSYVAGVFSYEQYF
. | . | TRBJ1-1 | TRBV4-1 | TGCGCCAGCAGAGAGGATGCCAGCCGGACTGAGGCGAACACTGAAGCTTTCTTT | CASREDASRTEANTEAFF
. | . | TRBJ2-7 | TRBV28 | TGTGCCAGCAGTTTGGGGGGTTTCGACGAGCAGTACTTC | CASSLGGFDEQYF
. | TRBD1 | TRBJ1-4 | TRBV24-1 | TGTGCCACCAGTGATTTCGACAGGGAGGCCTCCCAAGGTGAAAAACTGTTTTTT | CATSDFDREASQGEKLFF
few | TRBD1 | TRBJ1-5 | TRBV7-9 | TGTGCCAGCAGCCGGACAGGGGATAGCAATCAGCCCCAGCATTTT | CASSRTGDSNQPQHF
. | . | TRBJ2-4 | TRBV2 | TGTGCCAGCAGGGCAAGAACCTTACATACAGCCAAAAACATTCAGTACTTC | CASRARTLHTAKNIQYF
. | . | TRBJ1-4 | TRBV13 | TGTGCCAGCGGGATGAGCAGGGAGGTAGGAACTAATGAAAAACTGTTTTTT | CASGMSREVGTNEKLFF
. | . | TRBJ1-1 | TRBV29-1 | TGCAGCGTTGCGACAGATCCCAAAACTGAAGCTTTCTTT | CSVATDPKTEAFF
. | . | TRBJ1-2 | TRBV4-2 | TGTGCCAGCAGCCAAAACAGGGACGCGGCTGGCTACACCTTC | CASSQNRDAAGYTF
. | . | TRBJ1-6 | TRBV10-3 | TGTGCCATCAGTGACAGGGATAATTCACCCCTCCACTTT | CAISDRDNSPLHF
. | . | TRBJ1-5 | TRBV27 | TGTGCCAGCAGTTTGAGTGCTTATAGCAATCAGCCCCAGCATTTT | CASSLSAYSNQPQHF
. | . | TRBJ2-7 | TRBV4-3 | TGCGCCAGCAGCCAAGAGGGGGGGCCCTACGAGCAGTACTTC | CASSQEGGPYEQYF
. | TRBD2 | TRBJ2-7 | TRBV20-1 | TGCAGTGCTAGTGGGGGGGGATCCTACGAGCAGTACTTC | CSASGGGSYEQYF
. | TRBD1 | TRBJ1-5 | TRBV7-9 | TGTGCCAGCAGCCCCCGACAGGGATCAATTTATAGCAATCAGCCCCAGCATTTT | CASSPRQGSIYSNQPQHF
. | TRBD1 | TRBJ1-4 | TRBV7-9 | TGTGCCAGCAGCTTACGGGCCCGGGACAGCGAAAAACTGTTTTTT | CASSLRARDSEKLFF
few | . | TRBJ2-1 | TRBV19 | TGTGCCAGTAGCCCCTCTAGCTGGTACCGCAATGAGCAGTTCTTC | CASSPSSWYRNEQFF